This T cell receptor (beta chain) was identified in a study of cytomegalovirus exposure and HLA in healthy donors. Overall study results and limits: Confirmation in vitro established that three CMV-associated chains were specific for CMV antigens. In a later analysis, compared with equally common non-associated chains, HLA-associated beta chains were more expanded. Donors were assumed by presence/absence analyses to have roughly uniform sequencing depth.

For this clone: Its specificity is not known.

The PCR employed 60 Vbeta primers together with 13 Jbeta primers. The protocol was immunoSEQ multiplex PCR, while the TCRdb copy is restricted to in-frame clones and leaves out a portion. The data show some 190,000 clones, over 60% seen once. Trimming stripped 3 bases from V and 2 bases from J, with 10 bases between. Germline V CDR1 and CDR2: LNHDA, SQIVND (reference sequence). The CDR3 is 14 amino acids. Material: PBMCs. The receptor was isolated from a woman between 35 and 50 years old in good health and CMV-seronegative. This rearrangement joins TRBV19 to TRBJ2-5, with D maybe TRBD1 (6 bases). For the CDR3, the DNA is TGTGCCAGTAGTATTAATGGACAGCAAGAGACCCAGTACTTC. Residues: CASSINGQQETQYF.